The 12 T cell receptor beta chains below come from one sample, sequenced in a study of blood T cells in healthy people across ages. The authors ran a second PCR of roughly 6 to 11 cycles using a sample-barcoded 5' primer and a J-beta primer mix. TCRdb analysed the 5' RACE reads with MiXCR anew, one entry per CDR3 protein. The sample includes 650,000 to 1,000,000 distinct CDR3 sequences, about 45% of them seen just once. The source material was blood. Receptors originate from an elderly man in good health.

The gene calls are TRBV6-5 and TRBJ1-6; D call uncertain. Looked up from germline, CDR1 is MNHEY and CDR2 is SVGAGI. The CDR3 length is 15 residues. V was shortened by 6 bases and J by 6 bases, with 15 bases between the two germline ends. Written as DNA, the CDR3 is TGTGCCAGCAGCACGGTGGACGAGGCTAATTCACCCCTCCACTTT. As protein: CASSTVDEANSPLHF.

A few counts support this clonotype. The V gene is TRBV20-1, the J gene TRBJ2-5, with 7 bases aligning to TRBD2. Germline V CDR1 and CDR2: DFQATT, SNEGSKA (reference sequence). The CDR3 loop spans 16 amino acids. Germline trimming cut 6 bases from V and 1 base from J; bases unmatched to any gene: 14. DNA for the CDR3: TGCAGTGCCTTACGGGGGGTTAGCCGCACCCAAGAGACCCAGTACTTC. The encoded protein is CSALRGVSRTQETQYF.

This clonotype was seen more than once but under ten times. This chain links TRBV5-1 with TRBJ2-1; tentative D call: TRBD2 (6 bases). The V end lost 1 base, the J end lost 0 bases, and 11 bases lay between the germline ends. Germline V gene sequence: CDR1 SGHRS, CDR2 YFSETQ. This CDR3 region has 16 residues. DNA for the CDR3: TGCGCCAGCAGCTTGAGCGCTAGCGCCTCCTACAATGAGCAGTTCTTC. Its translation: CASSLSASASYNEQFF.

About this clonotype: A much larger clonotype is one base distant, so this may be a read error. The genes are TRBV12-3 or TRBV12-4 and TRBJ2-5, with D possibly being TRBD2 (5 bases). This CDR3 comprises 13 residues. V lost 5 bases, J lost 11 bases, and 18 bases lay in between. CDR3 in DNA: TGTGCCAGCAGTCAAGAACCCCCGTCGGGGCAGTACTTC. Its protein product is CASSQEPPSGQYF.

This clonotype was recorded only once. The CDR3 is CASSFQTSGRLYEQYF. In nucleotides, the CDR3 is TGCGCCAGCAGCTTCCAGACTAGCGGGAGGCTCTACGAGCAGTACTTC. The chain joins TRBV4-1 to TRBJ2-7, with 13 nucleotides matching TRBD2. The germline V gene has CDR1 MGHRA and CDR2 YSYEKL. This CDR3 region has 16 residues. V shed 5 bases, J shed 3 bases, and the junction held 7 bases outside the gene matches.

The chain couples TRBV12-3 or TRBV12-4 to TRBJ2-1; 9 bases match TRBD2. The length of the CDR3 is 16 residues. Losses at the gene ends were 3 bases for V and 6 bases for J; bases not matched to a gene: 9. The CDR3 bases are TGTGCCAGCAGTTTTTTCTTAGCGGGAGCTTTCAATGAGCAGTTCTTC. Translation gives CASSFFLAGAFNEQFF.

This clonotype was observed a few times. This chain links TRBV21-1 with TRBJ1-2; the table's D call, TRBD1, has no DNA check behind it. TRBV21-1 is given as a pseudogene. The CDR3 runs to 16 residues. The CDR3 coding sequence is TGTGCCAGCACCCCCTCGGCGGGCGTCTCCCCCTATGGCTACACCTTC. Amino acid sequence: CASTPSAGVSPYGYTF.

This sequence joins TRBV20-1 and TRBJ2-5; tentatively, D is TRBD1 (6 bases). Germline V lookup: CDR1 DFQATT, CDR2 SNEGSKA (reference sequence). The length of the CDR3 is 15 residues. Trimming shortened V by 0 bases and J by 5 bases, and 16 bases separated the two germline ends. CDR3 DNA: TGCAGTGCTAGAGATATGGACAGACCCTCTGAGACCCAGTACTTC. This sequence encodes CSARDMDRPSETQYF.

This clonotype turned up a few times. The chain employs TRBV5-1 and TRBJ2-3, with D maybe TRBD2 (6 bases). Germline V gene data show CDR1 as SGHRS and CDR2 as YFSETQ. This CDR3 has 14 amino acids. Trimming pared 0 bases from V and 6 bases from J, leaving 11 bases between. CDR3 region: CASSLGREWDTQYF. CDR3 nucleotide sequence: TGCGCCAGCAGCTTGGGTCGGGAGTGGGATACGCAGTATTTT. The whole variable domain, filled in from reference TRBV5-1 and TRBJ2-3, reads KAGVTQTPRYLIKTRGQQVTLSCSPISGHRSVSWYQQTPGQGLQFLFEYFSETQRNKGNFPGRFSGRQFSNSRSEMNVSTLELGDSALYLCASSLGREWDTQYFGPGTRLTVL.

The chain links TRBV10-3 to TRBJ2-5, with 10 bases aligning to TRBD2. Per germline, CDR1 ENHRY and CDR2 SYGVKD. The trim removed 2 bases at V and 4 bases at J, leaving 4 bases unmatched. This CDR3 is 15 amino acids long. The chain's CDR3 is CAISEPSGRVETQYF. The CDR3 bases are TGTGCCATCAGTGAGCCTAGCGGGAGAGTAGAGACCCAGTACTTC.

With regard to this clonotype: This sequence may be a read error, since a much larger clone differs from it by one base. The gene calls are TRBV29-1 and TRBJ2-1; a possible D gene is TRBD2 (6 bases). CDR1 is SQVTM and CDR2 is ANQGSEA in the germline V gene. Trimming cost V 3 bases and J 10 bases, with 19 bases left between them. The CDR3 is 14 residues long. This CDR3 is CSVEAVRGIAEQFF. The CDR3 DNA is TGCAGCGTTGAGGCGGTTCGGGGGATTGCGGAGCAGTTCTTC.

This clonotype was recorded a few times. This chain connects TRBV28 to TRBJ2-1; TRBD2 matches 10 bases. CDR3 length: 13 residues. Germline V CDR1 and CDR2: MDHEN, SYDVKM. With 8 bases clipped from V and 8 bases from J, the junction kept 6 bases outside the gene matches. The chain's CDR3 is CASLGLARDEQFF. The CDR3 DNA is TGTGCCAGCCTGGGACTAGCGAGGGATGAGCAGTTCTTC.